This T cell receptor beta chain was documented in a study of PD-1 blockade in mismatch repair-deficient tumors. The sample holds a few counts of this clone. This CDR3 has 13 residues. Germline V gene lookup returns CDR1 SEHNR and CDR2 FQNEAQ (reference sequence). V gave up 4 bases and J gave up 7 bases, with 13 bases separating them. Libraries were prepared by immunoSEQ multiplex PCR; TCRdb keeps only in-frame clonotypes and omits some of them. Counted here are some 97,000 clones, over 65% occurring once; the ten biggest clones make up around 6.6%. The rearrangement joins TRBV7-9 to TRBJ1-2; D gene ambiguous. The TCR sequence derives from an adult with mismatch repair-deficient cancer. The sample consisted of peripheral blood, taken approximately 36 weeks after starting pembrolizumab. This CDR3 is CASSSPPGRGYTF. The CDR3 DNA reads TGTGCCAGCAGCTCGCCTCCCGGGCGTGGCTACACCTTC.